These 14 T cell receptor beta chains came from one sample sequenced in a study of T cells in women clearing cervical HPV infection. Profiling relied on immunoSEQ multiplex PCR, and the TCRdb table lists in-frame clones only, not all of them. Its table lists just over 20,000 clones. Sequences were obtained from blood buffy coat. Receptors originate from a woman between 18 and 75 years old with a cervical HPV16 infection that either progressed to CIN3+ or cleared (not recorded which).

Concerning this clone itself: From the germline J gene comes the end of the CDR3, since the read stops 3 residues before it. The chain joins TRBV5-8 to TRBJ2-1; 7 nucleotides agree with TRBD1. The V gene's germline CDR1 is SGHTS and CDR2 YDEGEE. Trimming cost V 4 bases and J 9 bases; bases outside gene matches: 13. CDR3 length equals 15 residues. The sequenced CDR3 bases are TGTGCCAGCAGCCGTTATGACAGGGTCGATGGTGAG. Protein product: CASSRYDRVDGE. The whole CDR3 protein is CASSRYDRVDGEQFF.

As to this clone: The sequence runs out 3 residues before the end of the CDR3; the remainder is reconstructed from the germline J gene. This chain uses TRBV6-2 or TRBV6-3 with TRBJ2-5, with 15 bases that match TRBD2. The CDR3 spans 17 residues. Germline CDR1 and CDR2: MNHEY and SVGEGT. The CDR3 DNA, read in part, is TGTGCCAGCAGTTCCGGACTAGCGGGGGGGGACACGGATACC. This encodes CASSSGLAGGDTDT. The full CDR3 reads CASSSGLAGGDTDTQYF.

Points on this clone: The read stops 3 residues short of the end of the CDR3; the missing end is completed from the germline J gene. The V call is TRBV2, the J call TRBJ2-2; perhaps TRBD2 as D (5 bases). This CDR3 has 14 residues. Deletions cut 10 bases from V and 6 bases from J, with 18 bases between. Germline CDR1 SNHLY, CDR2 FYNNEI. CDR3 region: CAIGLEKAPGELFF. The CDR3 bases that were read are TGTGCCATCGGACTCGAAAAGGCCCCCGGGGAG.

As to this clone: The CDR3 end falls 3 residues outside the read, so it is completed with the germline J gene. The chain combines TRBV7-3 with TRBJ2-3; no firm D call. Between the trimmed V and J ends, which lost 5 bases and 2 bases, there was a span of 11 bases. CDR1 and CDR2 (germline): SGHTA, FQGTGA. This CDR3 spans 14 amino acids. CDR3 protein: CASSRVPSTDTQYF. The DNA read from the CDR3 is TGTGCCAGCAGCCGTGTCCCCTCCACAGATACG.

Comments on this clone: The sequence runs out 3 residues before the end of the CDR3; the remainder is reconstructed from the germline J gene. This specimen includes other DNA sequences encoding the same CDR3. This rearrangement joins TRBV2 to TRBJ1-3; 7 bases match TRBD1. The CDR3 is 15 residues long. Germline CDR1 is SNHLY and CDR2 is FYNNEI. V trimming: 4 bases; J trimming: 0 bases; junction bases outside the gene matches: 3. The CDR3 sequence: CASSGTGSSGNTIYF. The part of the CDR3 DNA that was read is TGTGCCAGCAGTGGGACAGGTAGCTCTGGAAACACC.

Note on this clone: The sequenced fragment ends 3 residues before the CDR3 boundary, so the rest is inferred from the germline J gene. This chain links TRBV5-1 with TRBJ2-5; 10 bases fit TRBD1. This CDR3 is 15 amino acids long. J gave up 2 bases and V 3 bases, and 4 bases lay outside the gene matches. The germline V gene encodes CDR1 SGHRS and CDR2 YFSETQ. CDR3: CASSWGDRGQETQYF. CDR3 bases read: TGCGCCAGCAGCTGGGGGGACAGGGGACAAGAGACC.

About this clone itself: The missing CDR3 end, 3 residues past where the read stops, is filled in from the germline J gene. The J gene is TRBJ1-2, the V gene TRBV18; the D gene is possibly TRBD1 (5 bases). Per the germline V gene, CDR1 is KGHSH and CDR2 is LQKENI. CDR3 length equals 15 residues. Partial CDR3 DNA: TGTGCCAGCTCACCAAGGCAGGCCCCCAGGGTCGAA. Its protein product is CASSPRQAPRVE. Given in full, the CDR3 is CASSPRQAPRVEYTF.

In regard to this clone: The read ends 3 residues shy of where the CDR3 ends; the end is completed using the germline J gene. The rearrangement uses TRBV5-1 and TRBJ2-7; no firm D call. The germline V and J ends were trimmed by 0 bases and 6 bases, with 13 bases remaining between them. Germline loops: CDR1 SGHRS, CDR2 YFSETQ. The CDR3 is made up of 14 amino acids. The sequenced CDR3 bases are TGCGCCAGCAGCTTGGGCCAGTCCCCCCGCGAG. This sequence encodes CASSLGQSPRE. The full-length CDR3 reads as CASSLGQSPREQYF.

Comment on this clone: The observed sequence ends 3 residues before the CDR3 terminus, with the missing tail filled in from the germline J gene. V gene TRBV20-1 combines with J gene TRBJ2-3, with D perhaps given as TRBD1 or TRBD2 (5 bases each). The V gene lost 6 bases and the J gene lost 0 bases, with 22 bases spanning the gap. This CDR3 has 17 amino acids. CDR1 DFQATT and CDR2 SNEGSKA come from the germline V gene (reference sequence). The CDR3 bases that were read are TGCAGTGCCACCCTGGTCGAGGGGTCTACTAGCACAGATACG. This encodes CSATLVEGSTSTDT. Given in full, the CDR3 is CSATLVEGSTSTDTQYF.

Concerning this clone itself: The read ends 3 residues early relative to the CDR3; the germline J gene fills the gap. This chain links TRBV18 with TRBJ1-2, with TRBD1 matching 8 bases. Germline lookup yields CDR1 KGHSH and CDR2 LQKENI. J lost 1 base, V lost 8 bases, and 9 bases had no gene match. This CDR3 is 15 amino acids long. This CDR3 reads CASAPGTGGNYGYTF. Incomplete CDR3 DNA: TGTGCCAGCGCCCCGGGCACAGGGGGTAACTATGGC.

Comments on this clone: Read data end 3 residues before the CDR3 end; the end is taken from the germline J gene. This chain connects TRBV7-9 to TRBJ1-1, with 7 bases fitting TRBD1. The germline gives CDR1 SEHNR, CDR2 FQNEAQ (reference sequence). The CDR3 sequence is 15 residues long. The CDR3 loop is CASSRNRGDLETAFF. CDR3 DNA (partial): TGTGCCAGCAGCCGAAACAGGGGTGATTTAGAGACA.

As regards this clone: The CDR3 end lies 3 residues beyond the end of the read and is filled in from the germline J gene. V is TRBV7-9 and J is TRBJ2-7; D gene uncertain. This CDR3 has 12 amino acids. CDR1 and CDR2 (germline): SEHNR, FQNEAQ (reference sequence). V dropped 5 bases and J dropped 3 bases, with 8 bases sitting between them. The part of the CDR3 DNA that was read is TGTGCCAGCAGCGACATCCTCTACGAG. Translated: CASSDILYE. The whole CDR3 is CASSDILYEQYF.

Note on this clone: The sequence runs out 3 residues before the end of the CDR3; the remainder is reconstructed from the germline J gene. The chain has TRBV20-1 and TRBJ2-4; 7 nucleotides line up with TRBD1. Germline V gene data show CDR1 as DFQATT and CDR2 as SNEGSKA (reference sequence). This CDR3 comprises 15 residues. V lost 3 bases, J lost 0 bases, and 5 bases stayed unmatched. This CDR3 reads CSARGDSLAKNIQYF. The covered CDR3 bases are TGCAGTGCTAGGGGGGACAGCCTAGCCAAAAACATT.

This clone is deemed medium-sized by its frequency. Read sequence stops 3 residues before the CDR3 end, and the germline J gene provides the missing end. The rearrangement uses TRBV11-2 and TRBJ2-3; D remains ambiguous. This CDR3 region has 15 residues. Germline CDR1 reads SGHAT; CDR2 reads FQNNGV. V dropped 5 bases and J dropped 0 bases, with 12 bases sitting between them. The CDR3 loop reads CASSPTPTSTDTQYF. The CDR3 DNA, read in part, is TGTGCCAGCAGCCCCACCCCGACTAGCACAGATACG.